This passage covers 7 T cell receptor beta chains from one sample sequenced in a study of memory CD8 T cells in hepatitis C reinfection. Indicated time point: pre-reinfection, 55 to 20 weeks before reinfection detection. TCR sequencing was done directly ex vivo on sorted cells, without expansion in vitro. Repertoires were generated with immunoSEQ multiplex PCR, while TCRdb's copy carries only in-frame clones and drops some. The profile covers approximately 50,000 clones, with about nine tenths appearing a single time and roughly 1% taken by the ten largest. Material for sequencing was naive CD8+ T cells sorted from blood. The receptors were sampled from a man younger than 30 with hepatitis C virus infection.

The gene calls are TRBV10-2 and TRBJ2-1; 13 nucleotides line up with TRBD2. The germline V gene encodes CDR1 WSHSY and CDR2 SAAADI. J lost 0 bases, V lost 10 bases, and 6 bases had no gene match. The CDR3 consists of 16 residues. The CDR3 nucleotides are TGCGCCACCCAAGGACTAGCGGGGGTCTCCTACAATGAGCAGTTCTTC. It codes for CATQGLAGVSYNEQFF.

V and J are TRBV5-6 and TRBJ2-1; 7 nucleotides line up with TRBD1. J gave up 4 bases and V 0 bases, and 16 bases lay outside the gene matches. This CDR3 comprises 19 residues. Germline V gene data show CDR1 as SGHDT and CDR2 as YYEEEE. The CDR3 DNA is TGTGCCAGCAGCTTGGCCGTCAGTCTGTTAGGGGGCATATACAATGAGCAGTTCTTC. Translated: CASSLAVSLLGGIYNEQFF.

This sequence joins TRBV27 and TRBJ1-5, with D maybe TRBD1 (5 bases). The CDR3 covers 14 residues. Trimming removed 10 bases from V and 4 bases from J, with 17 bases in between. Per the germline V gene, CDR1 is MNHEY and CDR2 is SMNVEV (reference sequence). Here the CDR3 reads CATREFEGNQPQHF. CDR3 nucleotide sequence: TGTGCCACCAGGGAGTTTGAGGGAAATCAGCCCCAGCATTTT.

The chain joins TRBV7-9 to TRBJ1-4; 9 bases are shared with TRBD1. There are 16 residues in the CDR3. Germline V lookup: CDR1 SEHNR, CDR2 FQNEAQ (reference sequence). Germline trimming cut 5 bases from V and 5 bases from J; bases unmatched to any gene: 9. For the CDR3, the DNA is TGTGCCAGCAGCCCCCCTAGGACAGGGGTAAATGAAAAACTGTTTTTT. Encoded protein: CASSPPRTGVNEKLFF.

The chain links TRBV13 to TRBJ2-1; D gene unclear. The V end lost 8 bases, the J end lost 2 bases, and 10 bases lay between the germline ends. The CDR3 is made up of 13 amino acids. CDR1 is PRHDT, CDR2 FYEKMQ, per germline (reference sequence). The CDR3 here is CASVDSTYNEQFF. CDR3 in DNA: TGTGCCAGCGTAGACTCGACCTACAATGAGCAGTTCTTC.

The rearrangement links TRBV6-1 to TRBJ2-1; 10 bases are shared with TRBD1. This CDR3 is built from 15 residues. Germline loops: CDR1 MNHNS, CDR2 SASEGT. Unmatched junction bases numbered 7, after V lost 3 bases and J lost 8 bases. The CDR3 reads CASSDGQGDLDEQFF. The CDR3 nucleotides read TGTGCCAGCAGTGATGGACAGGGGGACTTGGATGAGCAGTTCTTC.

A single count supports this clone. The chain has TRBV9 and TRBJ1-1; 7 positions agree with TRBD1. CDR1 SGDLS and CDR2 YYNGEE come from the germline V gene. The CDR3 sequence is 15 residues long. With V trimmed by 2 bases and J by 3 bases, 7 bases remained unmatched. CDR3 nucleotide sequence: TGTGCCAGCAGCGTCCGACAGGGTGTAGACACTGAAGCTTTCTTT. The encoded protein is CASSVRQGVDTEAFF. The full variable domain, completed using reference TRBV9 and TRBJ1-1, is DSGVTQTPKHLITATGQRVTLRCSPRSGDLSVYWYQQSLDQGLQFLIQYYNGEERAKGNILERFSAQQFPDLHSELNLSSLELGDSALYFCASSVRQGVDTEAFFGQGTRLTVV.